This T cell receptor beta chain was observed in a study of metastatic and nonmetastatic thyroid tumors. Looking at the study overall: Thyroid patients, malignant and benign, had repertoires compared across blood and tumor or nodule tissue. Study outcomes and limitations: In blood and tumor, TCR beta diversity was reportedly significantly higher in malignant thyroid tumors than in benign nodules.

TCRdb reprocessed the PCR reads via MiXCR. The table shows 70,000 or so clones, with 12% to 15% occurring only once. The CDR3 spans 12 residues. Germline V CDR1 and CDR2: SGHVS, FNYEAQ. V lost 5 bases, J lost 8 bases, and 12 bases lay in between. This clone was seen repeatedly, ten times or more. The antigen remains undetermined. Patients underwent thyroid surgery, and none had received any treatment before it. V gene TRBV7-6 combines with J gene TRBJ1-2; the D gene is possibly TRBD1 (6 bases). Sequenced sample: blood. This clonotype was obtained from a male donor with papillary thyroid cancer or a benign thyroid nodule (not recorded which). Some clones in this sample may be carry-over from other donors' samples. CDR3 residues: CASSMRGAGYTF. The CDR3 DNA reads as TGTGCCAGCAGCATGAGGGGGGCCGGCTACACCTTC.